These 28 T cell receptor beta chains originate from one sample sequenced in a study of blood T cell repertoires in COVID-19. Libraries were prepared by immunoSEQ multiplex PCR; TCRdb keeps only in-frame clonotypes and omits some of them. The sample holds 95,000 to 120,000 clones, 85% seen once. The sequenced sample consisted of peripheral blood. The source of these receptors is a human donor in a cohort sampled during active COVID-19.

The rearrangement links TRBV7-2 to TRBJ1-3; 9 bases map to TRBD1. V lost 1 base to trimming and J lost 0 bases; unmatched junction nucleotides: 1. In germline, CDR1 is SGHTA, CDR2 FQGNSA. The CDR3 covers 16 residues. CDR3 coding DNA: TGTGCCAGCAGCTTAGGGACAGGGGTCTCTGGAAACACCATATATTTT. This sequence encodes CASSLGTGVSGNTIYF.

The V gene is TRBV2, the J gene TRBJ2-1; 9 bases fit TRBD2. Trimming cost V 10 bases and J 9 bases; bases outside gene matches: 10. Per the germline V gene, CDR1 is SNHLY and CDR2 is FYNNEI. The CDR3 totals 13 residues. Written as DNA, the CDR3 is TGTGCCACCCGACTGGGCGGGGGGGTTGAGCAGTTCTTC. It translates to CATRLGGGVEQFF.

The V call is TRBV6-5, the J call TRBJ2-3; the match to TRBD2 covers 11 bases. Germline assignment: CDR1 MNHEY and CDR2 SVGAGI. The CDR3 consists of 16 residues. V lost 2 bases and J lost 1; bases outside the gene matches: 2. CDR3 DNA sequence: TGTGCCAGCAGTTACCAGACTAGCGGGGGCACAGATACGCAGTATTTT. Its protein product is CASSYQTSGGTDTQYF.

The chain uses TRBV6-4 and TRBJ2-2; no definite D call. The V end lost 6 bases, the J end lost 1 base, and 9 bases lay between the germline ends. CDR1 is MRHNA and CDR2 is SNTAGT in the germline V gene. This CDR3 contains 14 residues. The CDR3 region is CASRVGRNTGELFF. Written as DNA, the CDR3 is TGTGCCAGCAGGGTTGGCAGGAACACCGGGGAGCTGTTTTTT.

The chain couples TRBV6-6 to TRBJ2-7; TRBD2 aligns across 9 bases. Germline V gives CDR1 MNHNY, CDR2 SVGAGI (reference sequence). CDR3 length equals 13 residues. V shed 5 bases and J 5 bases; nucleotides not matched to a gene: 4. The CDR3 DNA sequence: TGTGCCAGCAGTCCTAGCGGGGTACACGAGCAGTACTTC. It translates to CASSPSGVHEQYF.

The chain is built from TRBV6-2 or TRBV6-3 and TRBJ1-2; 9 bases line up with TRBD1. Germline V lookup: CDR1 MNHEY, CDR2 SVGEGT. This CDR3 spans 13 amino acids. With V trimmed by 6 bases and J by 5 bases, 4 bases remained unmatched. CDR3 in DNA: TGTGCCAGCAGCGGGACAGGGACTTATGGCTACACCTTC. This translates into CASSGTGTYGYTF.

The chain links TRBV7-2 to TRBJ1-1; D is uncertain. The CDR3 sequence is 15 residues long. Trimming stripped 5 bases from V and 2 bases from J, with 15 bases between. Germline CDR1 reads SGHTA; CDR2 reads FQGNSA. CDR3 nucleotides: TGTGCCAGCAGCGTCTTGGTGGCCCTTAACACTGAAGCTTTCTTT. It translates to CASSVLVALNTEAFF.

This clone has just a few counts. The gene calls are TRBV6-6 and TRBJ1-5, with D unclear. The CDR3 is made up of 12 amino acids. In germline, CDR1 is MNHNY, CDR2 SVGAGI (reference sequence). V lost 0 bases and J lost 11, with 8 bases in between. CDR3: CASSYSGGSQHF. The CDR3, as DNA: TGTGCCAGCAGTTACTCAGGCGGGTCCCAGCATTTT.

Only one count was recorded for this clone. V and J are TRBV19 and TRBJ2-3; tentative D call: TRBD2 (6 bases). This CDR3 is built from 14 residues. Germline V gene sequence: CDR1 LNHDA, CDR2 SQIVND (reference sequence). Trimming shortened V by 5 bases and J by 4 bases, and 13 bases separated the two germline ends. CDR3 sequence reads: CASSRRGGADTQYF. The CDR3 DNA is TGTGCCAGTAGTCGTCGGGGCGGGGCAGATACGCAGTATTTT.

The rearrangement uses TRBV7-9 and TRBJ2-2; 7 bases are a match to TRBD1. Germline V CDR1 and CDR2: SEHNR, FQNEAQ (reference sequence). The length of the CDR3 is 16 residues. The V segment lost 0 bases and the J segment 8 bases; nucleotides outside the gene matches: 9. Here the CDR3 DNA reads TGTGCCAGCAGCTTAGCCCCAGAGACGGGACAGGGGGAGCTGTTTTTT. Translated, it gives CASSLAPETGQGELFF.

The rearrangement links TRBV3-1 (or the pseudogene TRBV3-2) to TRBJ2-2; TRBD1 matches at 8 bases. The CDR3 covers 17 residues. The germline gives CDR1 LGHDT, CDR2 YNNKEL (reference sequence). The V and J ends lost 3 bases and 6 bases, in that order; junction bases with no gene match: 12. In DNA form, the CDR3 reads TGTGCCAGCAGCCAGCCAATGGACAGGGTATCTTCCGGGGAGCTGTTTTTT. Its translation: CASSQPMDRVSSGELFF.

The chain uses TRBV7-8 and TRBJ1-4; TRBD1 agrees at 9 bases. The CDR3 length is 18 residues. Germline assignment: CDR1 SGHVS and CDR2 FQNEAQ. V shed 1 base and J 6 bases; nucleotides not matched to a gene: 12. CDR3 sequence (DNA): TGTGCCAGCAGCTTAGTGTCCAAGGGGGACAGGGTAGATGAAAAACTGTTTTTT. It yields the protein CASSLVSKGDRVDEKLFF.

The chain joins TRBV19 to TRBJ1-1, with TRBD1 identical over 8 bases. CDR1 and CDR2 from the germline V gene are LNHDA and SQIVND (reference sequence). The V segment lost 5 bases and the J segment 8 bases; nucleotides outside the gene matches: 4. This CDR3 has 12 residues. This chain's CDR3 is CASSPRDREAFF. CDR3 bases: TGTGCCAGTAGTCCCCGGGACAGGGAAGCTTTCTTT. The variable domain in full, completed from reference TRBV19 and TRBJ1-1, reads DGGITQSPKYLFRKEGQNVTLSCEQNLNHDAMYWYRQDPGQGLRLIYYSQIVNDFQKGDIAEGYSVSREKKESFPLTVTSAQKNPTAFYLCASSPRDREAFFGQGTRLTVV.

The chain joins TRBV6-6 to TRBJ2-1, with 8 bases lining up with TRBD2. V dropped 9 bases and J dropped 6; count of bases not matched to a gene: 16. This CDR3 contains 16 residues. Germline lookup yields CDR1 MNHNY and CDR2 SVGAGI (reference sequence). The CDR3 reads CASTYTSGTRSNEQFF. In DNA, the CDR3 is TGTGCCAGTACATACACCTCCGGGACTAGATCCAATGAGCAGTTCTTC.

Only one count was recorded for this clone. This chain joins TRBV30 and TRBJ2-3, with D maybe TRBD2 (6 bases). The CDR3 contains 15 residues. Trimming left V 4 bases short and J 2 bases short, with 16 bases between. Germline lookup yields CDR1 GTSNPN and CDR2 SVGIG (reference sequence). This CDR3 is CAWMEGLTATDTQYF. CDR3 nucleotides: TGTGCCTGGATGGAGGGGTTAACCGCCACAGATACGCAGTATTTT.

The chain carries TRBV7-2 and TRBJ1-2; 7 nucleotides line up with TRBD1. The CDR3 is made up of 13 amino acids. V was clipped by 4 bases and J by 4 bases; unmatched bases: 3. CDR1 and CDR2 from the germline V gene are SGHTA and FQGNSA. The CDR3 DNA is TGTGCCAGCAGCTCTACAGGGGCCTATGGCTACACCTTC. Residues: CASSSTGAYGYTF.

The chain is built from TRBV5-5 and TRBJ2-5; TRBD2 matches at 10 bases. Unmatched junction bases numbered 8, after V lost 3 bases and J lost 0 bases. CDR3 length equals 17 residues. Germline V CDR1 and CDR2: SGHKS, YYEKEE (reference sequence). The CDR3 coding sequence is TGTGCCAGCAGCTCTGCAGCGGGGGGGCCGTACCAAGAGACCCAGTACTTC. This encodes CASSSAAGGPYQETQYF.

The chain is built from TRBV10-1 and TRBJ2-3; tentatively, D is TRBD2 (6 bases). This CDR3 has 12 residues. CDR1 is WNHNN and CDR2 is SYGVQD in the germline V gene (reference sequence). V lost 4 bases and J lost 5, with 7 bases in between. The DNA of the CDR3 is TGCGCCAGCAGTGCAGCGGGAGATACGCAGTATTTT. Its protein product is CASSAAGDTQYF.

The chain links TRBV10-3 to TRBJ2-3, with 13 bases matching TRBD2. In germline, CDR1 is ENHRY, CDR2 SYGVKD. The CDR3 extends over 16 amino acids. After removal of 2 bases from V and 4 bases from J, the junction contained 3 bases not matched to a gene. The CDR3 nucleotides read TGTGCCATCAGTGAGGGGACTAGCGGGGTTTCAGATACGCAGTATTTT. It codes for CAISEGTSGVSDTQYF.

The CDR3 reads CASSQRLAGGQNIQYF. The CDR3 region has the DNA TGTGCCAGCAGCCAGAGACTAGCGGGGGGGCAAAACATTCAGTACTTC. The V call is TRBV3-1 (or the pseudogene TRBV3-2), the J call TRBJ2-4, with 14 bases aligning to TRBD2. Germline V gene data show CDR1 as LGHDT and CDR2 as YNNKEL (reference sequence). This CDR3 has 16 residues. V dropped 3 bases and J dropped 5; count of bases not matched to a gene: 3.

The V and J genes are TRBV21-1 and TRBJ1-6. TRBV21-1 is a listed pseudogene. The CDR3 extends over 13 amino acids. Here the CDR3 DNA reads TGTGCCAGCGAGGAGAAGTATAATTCACCCCTCCACTTT. Encoded protein: CASEEKYNSPLHF.

The chain employs TRBV9 and TRBJ1-2; D call uncertain. Per germline, CDR1 SGDLS and CDR2 YYNGEE. This CDR3 contains 13 residues. V was trimmed by 6 bases and J by 7 bases, leaving 16 bases between them. CDR3 in DNA: TGTGCCAGCACCGCGGGAGGGTATGGTGGCTACACCTTC. It yields the protein CASTAGGYGGYTF.

The chain recombines TRBV2 with TRBJ2-1; 8 bases map to TRBD1. V dropped 2 bases and J dropped 6; count of bases not matched to a gene: 6. Per germline, CDR1 SNHLY and CDR2 FYNNEI. The CDR3 has 15 residues. The CDR3 spells CASSEMTGVGNEQFF. As DNA, the CDR3 is TGTGCCAGCAGTGAAATGACAGGGGTGGGCAATGAGCAGTTCTTC.

This chain uses TRBV19 with TRBJ1-2; maybe TRBD1 (6 bases). The CDR3 runs to 12 residues. Deletions cut 4 bases from V and 5 bases from J, with 8 bases between. Germline CDR1 is LNHDA and CDR2 is SQIVND (reference sequence). CDR3 protein: CASSRDIYGYTF. The CDR3 DNA reads TGTGCCAGTAGTAGGGACATATATGGCTACACCTTC.

The chain has TRBV7-9 and TRBJ1-4; the match to TRBD1 covers 8 bases. The germline V gene encodes CDR1 SEHNR and CDR2 FQNEAQ (reference sequence). V lost 5 bases to trimming and J lost 3 bases; unmatched junction nucleotides: 5. CDR3 length equals 15 residues. CDR3 in amino acids: CASSPGQGPNEKLFF. CDR3 nucleotides: TGTGCCAGCAGCCCAGGACAGGGCCCTAATGAAAAACTGTTTTTT.

The chain employs TRBV11-3 and TRBJ2-1; D is perhaps TRBD1 (6 bases). The ends were cut back, 5 bases at V and 2 bases at J, with 10 bases in the middle. The germline gives CDR1 SGHNT, CDR2 YENEEA. The CDR3 runs to 14 residues. The CDR3 reads CASSQQGTYNEQFF. In nucleotides, the CDR3 is TGTGCCAGCAGCCAACAGGGAACCTACAATGAGCAGTTCTTC.

This clone was recorded only once. The chain joins TRBV28 to TRBJ1-6; 9 nucleotides match TRBD1. This CDR3 is 14 amino acids long. After removal of 7 bases from V and 9 bases from J, the junction contained 7 bases not matched to a gene. Germline lookup yields CDR1 MDHEN and CDR2 SYDVKM. Here the CDR3 reads CASKIGQGFSPLHF. DNA for the CDR3: TGTGCCAGCAAGATTGGACAGGGGTTTTCACCCCTCCACTTT.

The genes are TRBV12-3 or TRBV12-4 and TRBJ1-1; the D is unclear. Deletions cut 1 base from V and 8 bases from J, with 11 bases between. This CDR3 is built from 13 residues. CDR3 sequence: CASSLGLEMEAFF. CDR3 nucleotides: TGTGCCAGCAGTTTAGGGTTAGAAATGGAAGCTTTCTTT.